Following are 24 T cell receptor beta chains from one sample sequenced in a study of control samples from healthy donors and cancer patients. The protocol was immunoSEQ multiplex PCR, while the TCRdb copy is restricted to in-frame clones and leaves out a portion. The sample has hundreds of thousands of clones; almost 85% are singletons. Sequencing used PBMCs. Receptors originate from a woman aged 55-70 years with lung cancer.

The chain combines TRBV5-1 with TRBJ1-2; 10 bases are a match to TRBD1. The CDR3 is made up of 13 amino acids. The germline gives CDR1 SGHRS, CDR2 YFSETQ. V gave up 4 bases and J gave up 5 bases; unmatched junction bases: 2. CDR3 in DNA: TGCGCCAGCAGCACGGACAGGGGGTATGGCTACACCTTC. Amino acids: CASSTDRGYGYTF.

This clone was recorded a few times. The chain couples TRBV6-4 to TRBJ1-1; the match to TRBD1 covers 7 bases. The length of the CDR3 is 14 residues. V lost 8 bases to trimming and J lost 0 bases; unmatched junction nucleotides: 6. Per germline, CDR1 MRHNA and CDR2 SNTAGT. CDR3 sequence (DNA): TGTGCCAGCTCAGCAGGGGGTGTGAACACTGAAGCTTTCTTT. This translates into CASSAGGVNTEAFF.

This clone came up once. Distinct nucleotide sequences in the sample also encode this CDR3. The V and J genes are TRBV2 and TRBJ1-2; 9 positions agree with TRBD1. V was clipped by 6 bases and J by 2 bases; unmatched bases: 4. Looked up from germline, CDR1 is SNHLY and CDR2 is FYNNEI. CDR3 size: 14 residues. CDR3 DNA: TGTGCCAGCAGGGAACAGGGGGCAAACTATGGCTACACCTTC. It translates to CASREQGANYGYTF.

The CDR3 DNA is TGTGCCACCAGTGATTACATCAATACGCAGTATTTT. This gives the protein CATSDYINTQYF. The chain joins TRBV24-1 to TRBJ2-3; D not certain. Germline V lookup: CDR1 KGHDR, CDR2 SFDVKD. With 2 bases removed from V and 7 bases from J, the gap between germline ends came to 6 bases. The CDR3 has 12 residues.

The chain is built from TRBV5-1 and TRBJ2-1, with 10 bases that match TRBD2. The CDR3 runs 15 residues. The junction had 8 bases not matched to a gene; V was cut back by 4 bases and J by 7 bases. Germline-derived CDR1 and CDR2 are SGHRS and YFSETQ. The CDR3 DNA reads TGCGCCAGCAGCCCTCTGGGACTAGCGTCGAATGAGCAGTTCTTC. This encodes CASSPLGLASNEQFF.

The chain uses TRBV11-2 and TRBJ2-1; perhaps TRBD1 as D (6 bases). Trimming took off 5 bases at V and 5 bases at J, with 13 bases between the two ends. The CDR3 covers 14 residues. The germline V gene encodes CDR1 SGHAT and CDR2 FQNNGV. CDR3 region: CASSPTGFDNEQFF. The CDR3 coding sequence is TGTGCCAGCAGCCCAACAGGGTTCGACAATGAGCAGTTCTTC.

The rearrangement uses TRBV6-5 and TRBJ1-3; the D gene is possibly TRBD1 (6 bases). Germline loops: CDR1 MNHEY, CDR2 SVGAGI. Trimming took 7 bases from V and 4 from J, leaving 14 bases between them. This CDR3 is built from 14 residues. The CDR3: CASTPGTPGNTIYF. In DNA form, the CDR3 reads TGTGCCAGCACCCCCGGGACACCGGGAAACACCATATATTTT.

The chain has TRBV18 and TRBJ1-1, with D perhaps matching TRBD1 (5 bases). Deletions cut 6 bases from V and 1 base from J, with 12 bases between. The CDR3 totals 14 residues. The V gene's germline CDR1 is KGHSH and CDR2 LQKENI. CDR3 loop: CASSSGVRNTEAFF. The CDR3 DNA sequence: TGTGCCAGCTCTTCGGGGGTACGGAACACTGAAGCTTTCTTT.

The rearrangement links TRBV7-9 to TRBJ2-3; TRBD1 agrees at 11 bases. The CDR3 is made up of 15 amino acids. V lost 5 bases to trimming and J lost 4 bases; unmatched junction nucleotides: 5. CDR1 is SEHNR and CDR2 is FQNEAQ in the germline V gene (reference sequence). The CDR3 DNA follows: TGTGCCAGCAGCAGTCCGGGACAGGGGGCAGATACGCAGTATTTT. Encoded protein: CASSSPGQGADTQYF.

The chain employs TRBV20-1 and TRBJ2-5, with a tentative D call TRBD2 (6 bases). The CDR3 runs 14 residues. The V gene's germline CDR1 is DFQATT and CDR2 SNEGSKA (reference sequence). Trimming took 3 bases from V and 5 from J, leaving 16 bases between them. The CDR3 DNA is TGCAGTGCTAGTTTAGGAGGGCCGAGGGAGACCCAGTACTTC. This sequence encodes CSASLGGPRETQYF.

This sequence joins TRBV10-3 and TRBJ1-1; D perhaps matches TRBD1 (6 bases). Germline V gene data show CDR1 as ENHRY and CDR2 as SYGVKD. Trimming stripped 6 bases from V and 4 bases from J, with 9 bases between. This CDR3 has 12 residues. CDR3: CAISQGITEAFF. CDR3 bases: TGTGCCATCAGCCAGGGGATCACTGAAGCTTTCTTT.

The chain joins TRBV4-1 to TRBJ1-1, with D tentatively TRBD1 (5 bases). The CDR3 length is 19 residues. Germline V gene lookup returns CDR1 MGHRA and CDR2 YSYEKL. The V and J ends lost 1 base and 1 base respectively, with 22 bases between them. DNA of the CDR3: TGCGCCAGCAGCCAAGGACCCCAGGGCCTCATCACCCCGAACACTGAAGCTTTCTTT. Translation gives CASSQGPQGLITPNTEAFF.

The gene calls are TRBV7-3 and TRBJ1-1; D possibly corresponds to TRBD1 (5 bases). This CDR3 has 13 amino acids. Germline assignment: CDR1 SGHTA and CDR2 FQGTGA. The ends were cut back, 5 bases at V and 4 bases at J, with 11 bases in the middle. CDR3 coding DNA: TGTGCCAGCAGCCTTGGACAATCCACTGAAGCTTTCTTT. Its protein product is CASSLGQSTEAFF.

This clone appeared a single time. The chain is built from TRBV18 and TRBJ2-1; D is undetermined. CDR1 KGHSH and CDR2 LQKENI come from the germline V gene. Trimming removed 2 bases from V and 8 bases from J, with 10 bases in between. The CDR3 length is 13 residues. CDR3 nucleotides: TGTGCCAGCTCACCAAATTTCGGTGATGAGCAGTTCTTC. This gives the protein CASSPNFGDEQFF.

The chain joins TRBV5-1 to TRBJ2-5, with 12 bases matching TRBD2. This CDR3 comprises 18 residues. Germline V gene lookup returns CDR1 SGHRS and CDR2 YFSETQ. The J segment lost 1 base and the V segment lost 4 bases, leaving 11 bases of the junction unmatched. The CDR3 spells CASSRTSGRSGGQETQYF. The CDR3 DNA sequence: TGCGCCAGCAGCAGAACTAGCGGGAGGTCGGGGGGCCAAGAGACCCAGTACTTC.

This chain links TRBV5-1 with TRBJ2-5, with D tentatively TRBD2 (5 bases). V was trimmed by 4 bases and J by 5 bases, leaving 15 bases between them. CDR3 length: 14 amino acids. The germline V gene encodes CDR1 SGHRS and CDR2 YFSETQ. CDR3 residues: CASSRDGVSETQYF. The CDR3, as DNA: TGCGCCAGCAGCCGCGACGGGGTGAGTGAGACCCAGTACTTC.

V is TRBV12-3 or TRBV12-4 and J is TRBJ1-2; D unclear. Trimming removed 3 bases from V and 3 bases from J, with 8 bases in between. The CDR3 runs to 13 residues. In DNA form, the CDR3 reads TGTGCCAGCAGTTTTGACACCGACTATGGCTACACCTTC. Amino acid sequence: CASSFDTDYGYTF.

The chain recombines TRBV27 with TRBJ2-1, with 12 positions matching TRBD2. The CDR3 covers 20 residues. Germline V gene sequence: CDR1 MNHEY, CDR2 SMNVEV (reference sequence). Unmatched junction bases numbered 11, after V lost 2 bases and J lost 0 bases. CDR3 region: CASSLQGLAGPLRSYNEQFF. The CDR3 DNA reads TGTGCCAGCAGTTTACAAGGACTAGCGGGACCGTTGCGCTCCTACAATGAGCAGTTCTTC.

In nucleotides, the CDR3 is TGTGCCAGCTCACCGCGATTAACAGGGGTGAACACTGAAGCTTTCTTT. Amino acid sequence: CASSPRLTGVNTEAFF. V is TRBV18 and J is TRBJ1-1; 7 bases align to TRBD1. Germline V gene lookup returns CDR1 KGHSH and CDR2 LQKENI. Germline trimming cut 3 bases from V and 0 bases from J; bases unmatched to any gene: 7. CDR3 size: 16 residues.

The V gene is TRBV6-4, the J gene TRBJ1-2; 7 nucleotides agree with TRBD1. The trim removed 6 bases at V and 4 bases at J, leaving 8 bases unmatched. Per germline, CDR1 MRHNA and CDR2 SNTAGT. The CDR3 extends over 14 amino acids. Here the CDR3 DNA reads TGTGCCAGCAGGCCCTCCAGGGGGATCTATGGCTACACCTTC. Its protein is CASRPSRGIYGYTF.

The V and J genes are TRBV7-3 and TRBJ1-1, with D possibly being TRBD1 (5 bases). V shed 5 bases and J shed 1 base, with 8 bases lying between them. This CDR3 has 13 amino acids. Germline CDR1 and CDR2: SGHTA and FQGTGA. Here the CDR3 DNA reads TGTGCCAGCAGCAGTCAGGGGAACACTGAAGCTTTCTTT. This encodes CASSSQGNTEAFF. The variable domain in full, with the rest retrieved from reference TRBV7-3 and TRBJ1-1, is GAGVSQTPSNKVTEKGKYVELRCDPISGHTALYWYRQSLGQGPEFLIYFQGTGAADDSGLPNDRFFAVRPEGSVSTLKIQRTERGDSAVYLCASSSQGNTEAFFGQGTRLTVV.

The chain carries TRBV15 and TRBJ1-2; no clear D gene. The V end was cut by 1 base, the J end by 6 bases, with 9 bases between. Germline CDR1 reads LNHNV; CDR2 reads YYDKDF (reference sequence). The CDR3 extends over 13 amino acids. The CDR3: CATSRVGLNGYTF. The CDR3, as DNA: TGTGCCACCAGCAGAGTTGGTTTGAATGGCTACACCTTC. The whole variable domain, remainder taken from reference TRBV15 and TRBJ1-2, is DAMVIQNPRYQVTQFGKPVTLSCSQTLNHNVMYWYQQKSSQAPKLLFHYYDKDFNNEADTPDNFQSRRPNTSFCFLDIRSPGLGDTAMYLCATSRVGLNGYTFGSGTRLTVV.

This clone was seen more than once but under ten times. The chain links TRBV25-1 to TRBJ2-3, with no clear D. This CDR3 has 12 amino acids. The germline V and J ends were trimmed by 3 bases and 3 bases, with 4 bases remaining between them. CDR1 and CDR2 from the germline V gene are MGHDK and SYGVNS. The CDR3 loop reads CASSERTDTQYF. The CDR3 nucleotides are TGTGCCAGCAGTGAGAGAACAGATACGCAGTATTTT. Combining the CDR3 with reference TRBV25-1 and TRBJ2-3 gives the whole variable domain EADIYQTPRYLVIGTGKKITLECSQTMGHDKMYWYQQDPGMELHLIHYSYGVNSTEKGDLSSESTVSRIRTEHFPLTLESARPSHTSQYLCASSERTDTQYFGPGTRLTVL.

The V and J genes are TRBV5-1 and TRBJ1-4; D is ambiguous. The CDR3 loop spans 13 amino acids. Germline loops: CDR1 SGHRS, CDR2 YFSETQ. V lost 7 bases, J lost 0 bases, and 7 bases lay in between. The CDR3 DNA reads as TGCGCCAGCCGGCGTACAACTAATGAAAAACTGTTTTTT. It is translated as CASRRTTNEKLFF.